This TCR beta chain came from a study of lymphopenia after photon versus proton radiotherapy. To note about this clone: No antigen is known for it.

Trimming took 5 bases from V and 1 from J, leaving 8 bases between them. Germline V CDR1 and CDR2: SGHTA, FQGNSA. The length of the CDR3 is 13 residues. Study-wide points: After the lymphocyte nadir, photon-treated repertoires showed oligoclonal expansion, especially of CD8+ Temra cells. Relative stability marked proton patients; photon patients lost diversity and naive cells.

Only in-frame clones appear in the TCRdb table, and some are missing; sequencing was by immunoSEQ multiplex PCR. The table has about 160,000 clones, less than 90% seen once; the top ten hold about 4.3%. The chain links TRBV7-2 to TRBJ2-5; D is perhaps TRBD2 (5 bases). The sequence was obtained from a man aged 45-60 years with gastric cancer. Source: peripheral blood, taken from a patient treated with photon-based radiotherapy. DNA for the CDR3: TGTGCCAGCAGCAGTAGCGTCCAAGAGACCCAGTACTTC. It specifies CASSSSVQETQYF.